These T cell receptor beta chains were read from a single sample in a study of T-cell memory formation after mild COVID-19. One entry per CDR3 protein, called by TCRdb with MiXCR from the 5' RACE reads. The data hold some 260,000 distinct CDR3 sequences, with over 15% observed a single time. The specimen was PBMCs or a T cell subset sorted from them (not recorded which). The origin of the receptors is a man aged 18 to 29 who had mild COVID-19 (a few samples of this study predate the infection). Cell type and time point are not known. The CDR3 runs from the conserved cysteine through the conserved F or W. D genes are given only for firm matches. Some rows have no size entry. The others give once, few or many, or a class for an expanded clone.

CDR3	DNA	D	size	V	J
CASSSARQGDSPLHF	TGTGCCAGCAGCTCGGCTCGACAGGGGGATTCACCCCTCCACTTT	TRBD1	-	TRBV5-5	TRBJ1-6
CASSLAGSSEAFF	TGCGCCAGCAGCTTGGCCGGGTCATCCGAAGCTTTCTTT	-	few	TRBV5-1	TRBJ1-1
CASSPTTSGFTDTQYF	TGCGCCAGCAGTCCTACGACTAGCGGTTTCACAGATACGCAGTATTTT	TRBD2	-	TRBV5-1	TRBJ2-3
CASLSGWGYTF	TGTGCCAGCCTGTCCGGATGGGGCTACACCTTC	-	few	TRBV27	TRBJ1-2
CATSDSSTDTQYF	TGTGCCACCAGTGATTCTAGCACAGATACGCAGTATTTT	-	few	TRBV24-1	TRBJ2-3
CAISESNGTGNYEQYF	TGTGCCATCAGTGAGTCTAACGGGACAGGGAATTACGAGCAGTACTTC	TRBD1	-	TRBV10-3	TRBJ2-7
CASSLRGWQSVQETQYF	TGTGCCAGCAGCTTAAGAGGCTGGCAGTCGGTCCAAGAGACCCAGTACTTC	-	few	TRBV7-2	TRBJ2-5
CASSSRLPVTDTQYF	TGTGCCAGCAGCTCCCGACTGCCAGTCACAGATACGCAGTATTTT	-	few	TRBV7-9	TRBJ2-3
CASSSRDRATKWSPLHF	TGTGCCAGCAGCTCCCGGGACAGGGCCACCAAATGGTCACCCCTCCACTTT	TRBD1	-	TRBV5-5	TRBJ1-6
CSASSGGTSYGYTF	TGCAGTGCTAGTTCAGGGGGGACGTCCTATGGCTACACCTTC	TRBD1	-	TRBV20-1	TRBJ1-2
CASSPRMGSTDTQYF	TGTGCCAGCAGCCCCAGGATGGGAAGCACAGATACGCAGTATTTT	-	-	TRBV5-5	TRBJ2-3
CSAIKGQGITDTQYF	TGCAGTGCCATTAAGGGGCAGGGCATCACAGATACGCAGTATTTT	-	few	TRBV20-1	TRBJ2-3
CASSGGKGATEGYTF	TGTGCCAGCAGTGGTGGTAAGGGGGCAACGGAAGGCTACACCTTC	TRBD1	few	TRBV2	TRBJ1-2
CASSLTGLLEQYF	TGTGCCAGCAGCCTGACAGGGTTGCTCGAGCAGTACTTC	TRBD1	many	TRBV7-2	TRBJ2-7
CSARRGGSYNEQFF	TGCAGTGCTAGACGCGGGGGCTCCTACAATGAGCAGTTCTTC	TRBD2	-	TRBV20-1	TRBJ2-1
CASSPAGISGANVLTF	TGTGCCAGCAGCCCTGCAGGGATCTCTGGGGCCAACGTCCTGACTTTC	-	-	TRBV14	TRBJ2-6
CASTRQVDQPQHF	TGTGCCAGCACCAGGCAGGTTGATCAGCCCCAGCATTTT	-	-	TRBV6-2/TRBV6-3	TRBJ1-5
CASSQDEGGQGASYGYTF	TGTGCCAGCAGCCAAGATGAGGGAGGGCAGGGGGCGAGTTATGGCTACACCTTC	TRBD1	-	TRBV4-2	TRBJ1-2
CASSQEATSGNGYGYTF	TGCGCCAGCAGCCAAGAGGCCACCTCGGGCAATGGCTATGGCTACACCTTC	-	-	TRBV4-3	TRBJ1-2
CASSAGQGTTGELFF	TGTGCCAGCTCGGCGGGACAGGGGACCACCGGGGAGCTGTTTTTT	TRBD1	few	TRBV18	TRBJ2-2
CASLPTNTDTQYF	TGTGCCAGTCTCCCTACGAATACAGATACGCAGTATTTT	-	few	TRBV2	TRBJ2-3
CSARDPTGAGTEAFF	TGCAGTGCTAGAGACCCGACAGGGGCAGGCACTGAAGCTTTCTTT	TRBD1	-	TRBV20-1	TRBJ1-1
CASSRRLQSSYNEQFF	TGCGCCAGCAGCCGCCGACTCCAAAGCTCCTACAATGAGCAGTTCTTC	-	many	TRBV4-3	TRBJ2-1
CASSYPKGGLGGEQFF	TGTGCCAGCAGTTACCCGAAGGGGGGCCTGGGGGGTGAGCAGTTCTTC	-	-	TRBV6-2/TRBV6-3	TRBJ2-1
CASSLEPGHGYGYTF	TGTGCCAGCAGCTTGGAGCCGGGACACGGGTATGGCTACACCTTC	-	-	TRBV7-3	TRBJ1-2
CASSRGTGKNYGYTF	TGTGCCAGCAGCCGGGGGACAGGGAAGAACTATGGCTACACCTTC	TRBD1	once	TRBV7-9	TRBJ1-2
CASSYRYDSAMNTEAFF	TGTGCCAGCAGTTACCGCTACGACAGTGCTATGAACACTGAAGCTTTCTTT	-	-	TRBV6-5	TRBJ1-1
CSATPGGPTDTQYF	TGCAGTGCTACACCGGGGGGCCCCACAGATACGCAGTATTTT	-	few	TRBV20-1	TRBJ2-3
CAISGPGQGRQPQHF	TGTGCCATCAGTGGACCGGGACAGGGCCGTCAGCCCCAGCATTTT	TRBD1	-	TRBV10-3	TRBJ1-5
CASSLPTSGSLYEQYF	TGTGCCAGCAGTTTACCCACTAGCGGGAGCCTCTACGAGCAGTACTTC	TRBD2	-	TRBV6-2/TRBV6-3	TRBJ2-7
CASRQQGGTEAFF	TGTGCCAGCAGGCAACAGGGGGGCACTGAAGCTTTCTTT	TRBD1	few	TRBV3-1	TRBJ1-1
CASSYSWGISGNTIYF	TGTGCCAGCAGTTACTCCTGGGGGATCTCTGGAAACACCATATATTTT	-	few	TRBV6-5	TRBJ1-3
CASSTSSYEQYF	TGTGCCAGCAGCACGAGCTCCTACGAGCAGTACTTC	-	-	TRBV7-2	TRBJ2-7
CASSQESGRANEQFF	TGTGCCAGCAGCCAAGAATCGGGGAGAGCGAATGAGCAGTTCTTC	-	-	TRBV4-2	TRBJ2-1
CASSWAETNYGYTF	TGTGCCAGCAGCTGGGCAGAGACCAACTATGGCTACACCTTC	-	few	TRBV7-8	TRBJ1-2
CASSPGTGRQPQHF	TGTGCCAGCTCACCAGGGACAGGGAGGCAGCCCCAGCATTTT	TRBD1	-	TRBV18	TRBJ1-5
CASSDGQGGKQYF	TGCGCCAGCAGCGACGGACAGGGAGGAAAGCAGTACTTC	TRBD1	-	TRBV5-1	TRBJ2-7
CASSPTVANYGYTF	TGTGCCAGCAGCCCGACAGTAGCTAACTATGGCTACACCTTC	-	few	TRBV11-2	TRBJ1-2
CASSLGGSPASQIF	TGTGCCAGCAGCTTAGGAGGGTCGCCAGCCTCTCAGATCTTC	-	-	TRBV7-2	TRBJ2-1
CASSLGSSGYTF	TGCGCCAGCAGCTTGGGATCATCTGGCTACACCTTC	-	many	TRBV5-1	TRBJ1-2
CASRGFPAGQETQYF	TGTGCCAGCAGAGGATTCCCGGCAGGCCAAGAGACCCAGTACTTC	-	few	TRBV6-5	TRBJ2-5
CASNQGLAYNEQFF	TGTGCCAGCAACCAGGGACTAGCCTACAATGAGCAGTTCTTC	TRBD2	-	TRBV7-2	TRBJ2-1
CSAPSPGTGVINEQFF	TGCAGTGCTCCATCCCCCGGGACAGGGGTCATCAATGAGCAGTTCTTC	TRBD1	-	TRBV20-1	TRBJ2-1
CASSLQGQVNEKLFF	TGTGCCAGCAGCTTACAAGGACAGGTTAATGAAAAACTGTTTTTT	TRBD1	-	TRBV7-2	TRBJ1-4
CASSQGRSDTQYF	TGCGCCAGCAGCCAAGGTCGCTCAGATACGCAGTATTTT	-	-	TRBV4-3	TRBJ2-3
CASVRTGRHETQYF	TGTGCCAGCGTGAGGACAGGGAGGCACGAGACCCAGTACTTC	TRBD1	few	TRBV2	TRBJ2-5
CASSRQGALTNYGYTF	TGTGCCAGCAGCCGACAGGGCGCCTTAACTAACTATGGCTACACCTTC	TRBD1	-	TRBV7-9	TRBJ1-2
CASSQGEAVYTF	TGTGCCAGCAGCCAAGGGGAGGCAGTGTACACCTTC	-	few	TRBV4-2	TRBJ1-2
CASSFSGSGADTQYF	TGTGCCAGCAGCTTTTCAGGGTCAGGGGCAGATACGCAGTATTTT	-	few	TRBV7-2	TRBJ2-3
CASSWGQTNIQYF	TGCGCCAGCAGCTGGGGACAGACAAACATTCAGTACTTC	TRBD1	-	TRBV5-1	TRBJ2-4
CASSLGVNGGTEAFF	TGCGCCAGCAGCTTGGGAGTAAACGGGGGCACTGAAGCTTTCTTT	-	few	TRBV5-1	TRBJ1-1
CATSRGGRGEDTQYF	TGTGCCACCAGCAGAGGCGGCAGGGGTGAGGATACGCAGTATTTT	-	few	TRBV15	TRBJ2-3
CASSFDRGGSYNSPLHF	TGTGCCAGCAGCTTTGATCGTGGTGGGTCCTATAATTCACCCCTCCACTTT	-	-	TRBV7-6	TRBJ1-6
CASSELGRPIEQYF	TGTGCCAGCAGCGAACTAGGCCGACCTATTGAGCAGTACTTC	-	-	TRBV7-9	TRBJ2-7